These 14 T cell receptor beta chains were sequenced from one sample in a study of Ad26.COV2.S vaccination and SARS-CoV-2 variants. Treatment denoted: 15 to 20 received Ad26.COV2.S at low or high dose, single or two shots; roughly 5 received placebo; per-sample allocation not given. Sampling happened 63 days after the first vaccine or placebo injection. Some clones are missing from TCRdb's copy, which holds only in-frame ones; the method was immunoSEQ multiplex PCR. Here the sample spans under 400,000 clones, around nine tenths being singletons. The sample consisted of peripheral blood, taken in a trial of Ad26.COV2.S vaccine versus placebo. These receptors were collected from a person aged 18-60 years who received the Ad26.COV2.S COVID-19 vaccine or a placebo.

V and J are TRBV6-6 and TRBJ2-7; no definite D call. CDR3 size: 14 residues. Trimming removed 0 bases at V and 3 bases at J, with 9 bases between. Germline CDR1 reads MNHNY; CDR2 reads SVGAGI (reference sequence). The DNA of the CDR3 is TGTGCCAGCAGTTACTCGCAGACAAACTACGAGCAGTACTTC. Translating gives CASSYSQTNYEQYF.

In DNA, the CDR3 is TGCGCCAGCAGCTTGGCCGGAGGGCCAACTAATGAAAAACTGTTTTTT. As protein: CASSLAGGPTNEKLFF. The J gene is TRBJ1-4, the V gene TRBV5-1, with D unclear. From germline, CDR1 is SGHRS and CDR2 YFSETQ. This CDR3 region has 16 residues. V was cut by 0 bases and J by 0 bases, with 9 bases left in between.

This chain uses TRBV7-9 with TRBJ2-6; 7 bases match TRBD2. CDR3 length equals 17 residues. The V segment lost 1 base and the J segment 2 bases; nucleotides outside the gene matches: 5. Germline V lookup: CDR1 SEHNR, CDR2 FQNEAQ (reference sequence). The CDR3 reads CASSLGGGTPGANVLTF. The CDR3 DNA sequence: TGTGCCAGCAGCTTAGGCGGGGGTACCCCTGGGGCCAACGTCCTGACTTTC.

This sequence joins TRBV5-1 and TRBJ1-2; D is perhaps TRBD1 (6 bases). The length of the CDR3 is 15 residues. Trimming pared 3 bases from V and 0 bases from J, leaving 12 bases between. Germline V lookup: CDR1 SGHRS, CDR2 YFSETQ. The CDR3 coding sequence is TGCGCCAGCAGCTCGTCGGACAGACCTAACTATGGCTACACCTTC. It is translated as CASSSSDRPNYGYTF.

A few counts support this clone. This chain links TRBV6-5 with TRBJ2-3, with 8 bases fitting TRBD2. Germline V gene data show CDR1 as MNHEY and CDR2 as SVGAGI. The junction had 6 bases not matched to a gene; V was cut back by 6 bases and J by 4 bases. This CDR3 contains 14 residues. The CDR3 sequence is CASSLLAGPDTQYF. The CDR3 nucleotides read TGTGCCAGCAGCCTGCTAGCGGGCCCAGATACGCAGTATTTT.

This clone was seen just once. The chain joins TRBV5-1 to TRBJ2-1, with TRBD2 matching over 10 bases. CDR1 and CDR2 from the germline V gene are SGHRS and YFSETQ. This CDR3 comprises 18 residues. J was trimmed by 1 base and V by 0 bases; bases with no gene match: 7. The CDR3 protein is CASSLAFGSGGSYNEQFF. The DNA for the CDR3 is TGCGCCAGCAGCTTGGCCTTTGGTAGCGGGGGGTCCTACAATGAGCAGTTCTTC.

This rearrangement joins TRBV6-2 or TRBV6-3 to TRBJ2-1; D gene ambiguous. The CDR3 totals 16 residues. V lost 0 bases and J 0 bases, leaving 9 bases between the germline ends. The V gene's germline CDR1 is MNHEY and CDR2 SVGEGT. In DNA form, the CDR3 reads TGTGCCAGCAGTTACTCGGTCTCGAGCTCCTACAATGAGCAGTTCTTC. This sequence encodes CASSYSVSSSYNEQFF.

This clone was observed a single time. The chain joins TRBV9 to TRBJ2-1; D is perhaps TRBD1 (6 bases). The CDR3 totals 14 residues. Germline CDR1 is SGDLS and CDR2 is YYNGEE. V gave up 4 bases and J gave up 6 bases, with 14 bases separating them. The CDR3 loop reads CASSPGNRANEQFF. For the CDR3, the DNA is TGTGCCAGCAGCCCTGGCAACAGGGCCAATGAGCAGTTCTTC.

The J gene is TRBJ2-2, the V gene TRBV30; possibly TRBD2 for D (6 bases). The germline CDR1 and CDR2 sequences are GTSNPN and SVGIG (reference sequence). V was shortened by 2 bases and J by 5 bases, with 6 bases between the two germline ends. This CDR3 comprises 12 residues. CDR3 coding DNA: TGTGCCTGGAGTCGGGGGACCGGGGAGCTGTTTTTT. The encoded protein is CAWSRGTGELFF.

This clone appeared a single time. This same CDR3 is encoded by further DNA sequences in the sample. V gene TRBV27 combines with J gene TRBJ2-7; TRBD2 matches at 7 bases. CDR3 length: 12 amino acids. V lost 3 bases and J lost 4; bases outside the gene matches: 0. CDR1 and CDR2 from the germline V gene are MNHEY and SMNVEV (reference sequence). The DNA for the CDR3 is TGTGCCAGCAGTTTGGGGGGGTACGAGCAGTACTTC. Encoded protein: CASSLGGYEQYF.

This chain connects TRBV6-5 to TRBJ1-6; no definite D call. Germline values: CDR1 MNHEY, CDR2 SVGAGI. The CDR3 contains 15 residues. Trimming cost V 6 bases and J 7 bases, with 16 bases left between them. The CDR3 DNA reads TGTGCCAGCAGGATAAATAGGGCAGGAAATTCACCCCTCCACTTT. It is translated as CASRINRAGNSPLHF.

The chain employs TRBV19 and TRBJ1-5; D is unclear. Between the trimmed V and J ends, which lost 3 bases and 2 bases, there was a span of 8 bases. This CDR3 is built from 14 residues. Per the germline V gene, CDR1 is LNHDA and CDR2 is SQIVND (reference sequence). CDR3 in DNA: TGTGCCAGTAGTATCGAGGGCGGCAATCAGCCCCAGCATTTT. Protein sequence: CASSIEGGNQPQHF.

The V and J genes are TRBV6-7 and TRBJ2-7; 9 bases align to TRBD2. TRBV6-7 is identified as an open reading frame with a role that is uncertain. Trimming took 4 bases from V and 5 from J; bases not matched to a gene: 12. The CDR3 spans 16 residues. The DNA of the CDR3 is TGTGCCAGCAGTTCCCCAAGCGGGGGGAAAGAAAACGAGCAGTACTTC. It is translated as CASSSPSGGKENEQYF.

In DNA, the CDR3 is TGTGCCAGAAGCTTGGGGGTCCTACAAGAGACCCAGTACTTC. Amino acid sequence: CARSLGVLQETQYF. The gene calls are TRBV5-3 and TRBJ2-5; no reliable D call. TRBV5-3 is designated an ORF whose function remains uncertain. This CDR3 contains 14 residues. With 0 bases removed from V and 2 bases from J, the gap between germline ends came to 8 bases.